Listed below are T cell receptor beta chains from one sample, sequenced in a study of blood T cell repertoires in COVID-19. Sequenced by immunoSEQ multiplex PCR; TCRdb stores in-frame clones only, minus some. Of 120,000 or so clones listed, 88% are singletons. Sequenced material: peripheral blood. Receptors were obtained from a woman in her 50s with acute or convalescent COVID-19. Both conserved end residues are part of each CDR3. D genes are given only for firm matches. Not every row has a clone size; where given, it reads once, few, many or a size class.

size	V	D	J	CDR3	DNA
.	TRBV5-4	.	TRBJ2-1	CASSLPGRGKGDEQFF	TGTGCCAGCAGCCTCCCGGGAAGGGGGAAAGGGGATGAGCAGTTCTTC
.	TRBV5-1	TRBD2	TRBJ2-4	CASSPGTSLNIQYF	TGCGCCAGCAGCCCCGGGACTAGCCTAAACATTCAGTACTTC
few	TRBV7-9	.	TRBJ1-1	CASSFNEGTEAFF	TGTGCCAGCAGCTTTAATGAGGGCACTGAAGCTTTCTTT
.	TRBV30	TRBD1	TRBJ1-4	CAWRKTGGNEKLFF	TGTGCCTGGAGGAAGACAGGGGGAAATGAAAAACTGTTTTTT
.	TRBV9	TRBD1	TRBJ1-1	CASSVGTGARNTEAFF	TGTGCCAGCAGCGTTGGGACAGGGGCACGGAACACTGAAGCTTTCTTT
once	TRBV4-2	.	TRBJ2-1	CASSQDKRPGGYNEQFF	TGTGCCAGCAGCCAAGATAAACGGCCAGGAGGCTACAATGAGCAGTTCTTC
.	TRBV19	.	TRBJ1-1	CASSIVAGNTEAFF	TGTGCCAGTAGTATAGTTGCAGGGAACACTGAAGCTTTCTTT
.	TRBV14	.	TRBJ1-2	CASSQGGHYYGYTF	TGTGCCAGCAGCCAAGGGGGACATTACTATGGCTACACCTTC
.	TRBV7-9	.	TRBJ1-1	CASSSRTEQAEAFF	TGTGCCAGCAGCTCTCGGACGGAACAGGCTGAAGCTTTCTTT
.	TRBV30	.	TRBJ2-7	CAWRTGTYEQYF	TGTGCCTGGAGGACGGGGACCTACGAGCAGTACTTC
.	TRBV5-1	TRBD2	TRBJ2-4	CASSLLSGLADIQYF	TGCGCCAGCAGCTTGTTATCCGGACTAGCGGATATTCAGTACTTC
.	TRBV3-1/TRBV3-2	.	TRBJ1-2	CASSHEGQSTF	TGTGCCAGCAGCCACGAAGGACAGAGCACCTTC
.	TRBV6-5	.	TRBJ2-7	CASSYSPASASYEQYF	TGTGCCAGCAGTTACTCTCCGGCTAGCGCCAGCTACGAGCAGTACTTC
.	TRBV19	.	TRBJ1-2	CASSIRGTDGYTF	TGTGCCAGTAGTATACGGGGAACCGATGGCTACACCTTC
.	TRBV7-9	.	TRBJ1-2	CASSSADSYGYTF	TGTGCCAGCAGCTCCGCAGATTCCTATGGCTACACCTTC
.	TRBV5-1	.	TRBJ2-7	CASSLVQGTYEQYF	TGCGCCAGCAGCTTGGTTCAGGGGACCTACGAGCAGTACTTC
.	TRBV18	.	TRBJ2-1	CASSPHQLGDNEQFF	TGTGCCAGCTCACCACATCAGCTAGGCGACAATGAGCAGTTCTTC
few	TRBV30	.	TRBJ1-6	CAWSPSVSPLHF	TGTGCCTGGAGCCCCTCGGTTTCACCCCTCCACTTT
once	TRBV18	.	TRBJ2-5	CASSPTSETQYF	TGTGCCAGCTCACCAACTTCAGAGACCCAGTACTTC
.	TRBV21-1	.	TRBJ1-1	CASSDRDRAVVTEAFF	TGTGCCAGCAGCGACCGGGACAGGGCGGTGGTCACTGAAGCTTTCTTT
.	TRBV2	.	TRBJ1-5	CASSGGTRNQPQHF	TGTGCCAGCAGCGGTGGGACACGGAATCAGCCCCAGCATTTT
.	TRBV5-1	TRBD2	TRBJ2-5	CASSGGTSGRAEETQYF	TGCGCCAGCAGCGGCGGGACTAGCGGGAGGGCCGAGGAGACCCAGTACTTC
.	TRBV5-1	.	TRBJ1-1	CASSFNRAYEAFF	TGCGCCAGCAGCTTCAACAGGGCCTATGAAGCTTTCTTT
.	TRBV6-5	TRBD2	TRBJ2-2	CASSSGTSYTGELFF	TGTGCCAGCAGCTCCGGGACTAGCTACACCGGGGAGCTGTTTTTT
once	TRBV7-9	.	TRBJ1-4	CASSLDPGAGNRVFLF	TGTGCCAGCAGCTTAGACCCCGGGGCAGGAAACAGGGTTTTCCTTTTC
once	TRBV7-6	.	TRBJ1-2	CASSSRPQGDYGYTF	TGTGCCAGCAGCTCCCGGCCACAGGGAGACTATGGCTACACCTTC
.	TRBV19	TRBD2	TRBJ2-7	CASRLAGTYEQYF	TGTGCCAGCCGACTAGCGGGGACCTACGAGCAGTACTTC
.	TRBV28	.	TRBJ1-4	CASSSPLVGGKLFF	TGTGCCAGCAGTTCCCCCCTGGTGGGGGGAAAACTGTTTTTT
.	TRBV20-1	.	TRBJ2-3	CSAPRDTQYF	TGCAGTGCTCCGCGGGATACGCAGTATTTT
.	TRBV18	.	TRBJ2-1	CASSPSPFYNEQFF	TGTGCCAGCTCCCCAAGCCCCTTTTACAATGAGCAGTTCTTC
.	TRBV6-6	TRBD2	TRBJ2-3	CASSYTSGTDTQYF	TGTGCCAGCAGTTATACTAGCGGCACAGATACGCAGTATTTT
.	TRBV10-1	.	TRBJ1-1	CASSDNLNTEAFF	TGCGCCAGCAGTGACAACCTAAACACTGAAGCTTTCTTT
.	TRBV7-9	TRBD2	TRBJ2-1	CATKREGLF	TGTGCCACCAAGCGGGAGGGTCTCTTC
.	TRBV7-2	.	TRBJ1-1	CASSLDASRTEAFF	TGTGCCAGCAGCTTAGATGCCTCGCGGACTGAAGCTTTCTTT
once	TRBV28	TRBD1	TRBJ2-7	CASRDRGGSHEQYF	TGTGCCAGCAGGGACAGGGGTGGATCTCACGAGCAGTACTTC
.	TRBV5-1	TRBD2	TRBJ2-6	CASSRDGLAGASGANVLTF	TGCGCCAGCAGCCGGGATGGACTAGCGGGAGCTTCCGGGGCCAACGTCCTGACTTTC
.	TRBV25-1	TRBD2	TRBJ2-1	CASSGLAGRSYNEQFF	TGTGCCAGCAGTGGACTAGCCGGGCGCTCCTACAATGAGCAGTTCTTC
.	TRBV27	TRBD1	TRBJ2-7	CASSQRTGLAYEQYF	TGTGCCAGCAGTCAGAGGACAGGTTTAGCGTACGAGCAGTACTTC
.	TRBV28	TRBD1	TRBJ1-2	CASSSQDRARGYTF	TGTGCCAGCAGTTCGCAGGACAGGGCGCGAGGCTACACCTTC
.	TRBV12-3/TRBV12-4	.	TRBJ2-7	CASSPGDNFEQYF	TGTGCCAGCAGTCCCGGGGACAATTTCGAGCAGTACTTC